These 10 T cell receptor beta chains were sequenced from one sample in a study of regulatory T cells in long-lasting Graves disease. Relying on iRepertoire HTBI primers and Arm-PCR of CDR3 regions, the team built TCR beta libraries. TCRdb redid the calling of the multiplex PCR reads with MiXCR, one entry per CDR3 protein. The sample contains fewer than 550,000 distinct CDR3 sequences, around a fifth of which appear only once. As for time point: persistent/refractory GD, antithyroid drugs over 5 years with positive TRAb. Extracted PBMC RNA gave rise to the TCR library. The specimen was peripheral blood mononuclear cells (PBMCs), collected when the disease was refractory, from a patient treated with antithyroid drugs. The origin of the receptors is a female donor with Graves disease.

The chain recombines TRBV30 with TRBJ2-2; a weak D match, TRBD1 (5 bases). The CDR3 contains 13 residues. Trimming pared 2 bases from V and 5 bases from J, leaving 9 bases between. Germline V gene data show CDR1 as GTSNPN and CDR2 as SVGIG (reference sequence). CDR3 sequence (DNA): TGTGCCTGGAGTACCCACAGGACCGGGGAGCTGTTTTTT. It yields the protein CAWSTHRTGELFF.

This clonotype was picked up many times. One junction end disagrees with the germline gene, perhaps due to a read error. V gene TRBV15 combines with J gene TRBJ2-5; 7 bases line up with TRBD1. The CDR3 has 15 amino acids. Looked up from germline, CDR1 is LNHNV and CDR2 is YYDKDF (reference sequence). The CDR3 DNA reads as TGTGCCACCAGCCGAGAGGTCGCAGGGGGAGAGACCCAGTACTTC. Translation gives CATSREVAGGETQYF.

This clonotype was seen more than once but under ten times. As DNA, the CDR3 is TGCAGTGCTAGACAAAACACTGAAGCTTTCTTT. Amino acid sequence: CSARQNTEAFF. This chain links TRBV20-1 with TRBJ1-1, with D unclear. V lost 2 bases and J lost 2, with 3 bases in between. This CDR3 is 11 amino acids long. CDR1 and CDR2 from the germline V gene are DFQATT and SNEGSKA (reference sequence).

In its sample, this clonotype was seen a few times. The rearrangement joins TRBV28 to TRBJ2-6; a possible D gene is TRBD2 (6 bases). This CDR3 region has 15 residues. V was cut by 7 bases and J by 5 bases, with 15 bases left in between. CDR1 MDHEN and CDR2 SYDVKM come from the germline V gene. CDR3 in DNA: TGTGCCAGCACCCGCGCCGGGAGTCGGGCCAACGTCCTGACTTTC. It specifies CASTRAGSRANVLTF.

The chain employs TRBV19 and TRBJ1-1; D remains ambiguous. CDR3 length: 14 amino acids. The ends were cut back, 7 bases at V and 0 bases at J, with 12 bases in the middle. Germline V gene lookup returns CDR1 LNHDA and CDR2 SQIVND (reference sequence). The CDR3 here is CASTRAGMNTEAFF. CDR3 nucleotides: TGTGCCAGTACCCGAGCGGGGATGAACACTGAAGCTTTCTTT.

The V gene is TRBV6-1, the J gene TRBJ1-1; D is uncertain. Germline assignment: CDR1 MNHNS and CDR2 SASEGT. The V and J ends lost 6 bases and 3 bases respectively, with 14 bases between them. The CDR3 loop spans 14 amino acids. CDR3 DNA: TGTGCCAGCAGAAGGCCGGGTTCGGACACTGAAGCTTTCTTT. The encoded protein is CASRRPGSDTEAFF.

V and J are TRBV10-1 and TRBJ1-1; TRBD1 is a possible D gene (5 bases). Per germline, CDR1 WNHNN and CDR2 SYGVQD (reference sequence). Trimming shortened V by 5 bases and J by 7 bases, and 14 bases separated the two germline ends. This CDR3 is built from 13 residues. This chain's CDR3 is CASSRDPRDEAFF. For the CDR3, the DNA is TGCGCCAGCAGTAGGGACCCCCGGGATGAAGCTTTCTTT.

Turning to this clonotype: A read error may explain this, as a much larger clone is one base away. The rearrangement links TRBV15 to TRBJ1-1, with 10 bases lining up with TRBD1. Germline CDR1 and CDR2: LNHNV and YYDKDF (reference sequence). The CDR3 covers 14 residues. CDR3 loop: CATSSQGTGDEALF. In DNA, the CDR3 is TGTGCCACCAGCAGCCAAGGGACAGGGGATGAAGCTCTCTTT. The entire variable domain, with the rest obtained from reference TRBV15 and TRBJ1-1, is as follows: DAMVIQNPRYQVTQFGKPVTLSCSQTLNHNVMYWYQQKSSQAPKLLFHYYDKDFNNEADTPDNFQSRRPNTSFCFLDIRSPGLGDTAMYLCATSSQGTGDEALFGQGTRLTVV.

The chain uses TRBV7-8 and TRBJ1-2, with TRBD1 matching 7 bases. Germline values: CDR1 SGHVS, CDR2 FQNEAQ. V was clipped by 4 bases and J by 7 bases; unmatched bases: 6. The CDR3 contains 13 residues. Here the CDR3 reads CASSSTGTFGYTF. CDR3 nucleotide sequence: TGTGCCAGCAGCTCGACAGGGACGTTTGGCTACACCTTC.

This clonotype has ten or more counts. The CDR3 DNA reads TGTGCCAGCAGCAATGTCGGTGGCTACGAGCAGTACTTC. It is translated as CASSNVGGYEQYF. The chain uses TRBV27 and TRBJ2-7; no definite D call. The CDR3 is made up of 13 amino acids. The germline CDR1 and CDR2 sequences are MNHEY and SMNVEV (reference sequence). Trimming left V 6 bases short and J 3 bases short, with 12 bases between.